This TCR beta chain was recovered during a study of shared clonotypes between healthy human individuals. Germline values: CDR1 SQVTM, CDR2 ANQGSEA. This CDR3 contains 14 residues. Deletions cut 6 bases from V and 4 bases from J, with 16 bases between. Profiling relied on immunoSEQ multiplex PCR, and the TCRdb table lists in-frame clones only, not all of them. The profile shows hundreds of thousands of clones, 85% to 95% of them singletons. Only CD45RO-negative cells positively selected for CCR7 counted as naive CD8 cells, so terminally differentiated effector memory CD45RA+ cells were excluded. The chain has TRBV29-1 and TRBJ2-1; tentative D call: TRBD2 (7 bases). The sequence was obtained from a woman aged 25 to 45 in good health. The sample consisted of naive CD8+ T cells sorted from blood. The CDR3 protein is CSVGASGPYNEQFF. For the CDR3, the DNA is TGCAGCGTGGGGGCTAGCGGACCGTACAATGAGCAGTTCTTC.